This T cell receptor (beta chain) came from a study of cytomegalovirus exposure and HLA in healthy donors. Overall study context: Later, an analysis reported that the 120 or so validation repertoires had used the same platform as the 550 to 750 first-cohort repertoires.

The repertoire was sequenced with immunoSEQ multiplex PCR; TCRdb's copy has only in-frame clones and lacks some. The table lists 120,000 or so clones, roughly 88% of them singletons. The CDR3 has 16 residues. The germline gives CDR1 SEHNR, CDR2 FQNEAQ (reference sequence). The V gene end was trimmed by 5 bases and the J gene end by 5 bases; junction bases not matched to a gene: 11. The count of this clone is one. The source is a woman between 25 and 40 years old in good health and CMV-seropositive. Sequencing was carried out using PBMCs. The chain carries TRBV7-9 and TRBJ1-4; TRBD1 agrees at 7 bases. DNA for the CDR3: TGTGCCAGCAGCCTCACCTGGGGACAGCTAAATGAAAAACTGTTTTTT. Translation: CASSLTWGQLNEKLFF.